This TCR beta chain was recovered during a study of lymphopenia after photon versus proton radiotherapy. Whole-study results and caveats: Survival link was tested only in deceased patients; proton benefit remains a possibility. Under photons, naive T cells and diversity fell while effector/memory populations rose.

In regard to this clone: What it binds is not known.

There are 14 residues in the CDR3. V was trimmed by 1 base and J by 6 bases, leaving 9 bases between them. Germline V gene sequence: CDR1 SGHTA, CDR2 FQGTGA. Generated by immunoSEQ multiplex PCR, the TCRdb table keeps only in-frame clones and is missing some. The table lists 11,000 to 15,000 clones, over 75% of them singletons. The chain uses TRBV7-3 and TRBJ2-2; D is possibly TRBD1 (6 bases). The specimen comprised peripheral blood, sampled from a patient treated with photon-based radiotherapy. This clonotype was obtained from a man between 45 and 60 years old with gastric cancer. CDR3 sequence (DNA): TGTGCCAGCAGCTTAATTACAGGGCCCGGGGAGCTGTTTTTT. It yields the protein CASSLITGPGELFF.